These 25 T cell receptor beta chains were all obtained from the same sample, sequenced in a study of T-cell memory formation after mild COVID-19. TCRdb re-called the 5' RACE reads with MiXCR, one entry per CDR3 protein. The sample records roughly 250,000 distinct CDR3 sequences, 15% to 20% being singletons. Input material: PBMCs or a T cell subset sorted from them (not recorded which). All receptors derive from a young man who had mild COVID-19 (a few samples of this study predate the infection). Cell type and time point are not known.

The genes are TRBV19 and TRBJ2-3; D possibly corresponds to TRBD1 (6 bases). V was trimmed by 6 bases and J by 2 bases, leaving 9 bases between them. The CDR3 sequence is 13 residues long. The germline V gene has CDR1 LNHDA and CDR2 SQIVND (reference sequence). The CDR3 DNA is TGTGCCAGTAGCGGACAGCCCACAGATACGCAGTATTTT. The encoded protein is CASSGQPTDTQYF.

The chain couples TRBV29-1 to TRBJ1-2; D remains unclear. Germline assignment: CDR1 SQVTM and CDR2 ANQGSEA. V was clipped by 3 bases and J by 3 bases, with 11 bases between them. This CDR3 is 13 amino acids long. CDR3 protein: CSVDKGSDYGYTF. DNA of the CDR3: TGCAGCGTTGATAAGGGATCGGACTATGGCTACACCTTC.

V is TRBV27 and J is TRBJ1-2; D possibly corresponds to TRBD1 (5 bases). Germline V gives CDR1 MNHEY, CDR2 SMNVEV (reference sequence). The CDR3 has 12 residues. The V and J ends lost 6 bases and 7 bases respectively, with 12 bases between them. CDR3 bases: TGTGCCAGCAGAGGGGAGTGGGGTGGCTACACCTTC. Protein product: CASRGEWGGYTF.

In this sample, this clonotype turned up many times. The chain uses TRBV18 and TRBJ2-7; a possible D gene is TRBD1 (6 bases). Germline V gene data show CDR1 as KGHSH and CDR2 as LQKENI. The CDR3 loop spans 12 amino acids. V shed 3 bases and J shed 3 bases, with 6 bases lying between them. The CDR3 protein is CASSPDSYEQYV. The CDR3 DNA follows: TGTGCCAGCTCACCGGACAGCTACGAGCAGTACGTC.

This clonotype has more than one count but fewer than ten. The chain employs TRBV6-6 and TRBJ1-1; D possibly corresponds to TRBD1 (6 bases). This CDR3 region has 12 residues. Trimming took 5 bases from V and 7 from J, leaving 11 bases between them. The V gene's germline CDR1 is MNHNY and CDR2 SVGAGI (reference sequence). Written as DNA, the CDR3 is TGTGCCAGCAGTAGAAGGGGGGATGAAGCTTTCTTT. It encodes CASSRRGDEAFF.

The rearrangement uses TRBV7-6 and TRBJ1-1; D is ambiguous. V dropped 3 bases and J dropped 1 base, with 9 bases sitting between them. Per germline, CDR1 SGHVS and CDR2 FNYEAQ. The CDR3 is made up of 14 amino acids. CDR3 loop: CASSFNGENTEAFF. The CDR3 region has the DNA TGTGCCAGCAGCTTCAACGGAGAGAACACTGAAGCTTTCTTT.

The chain couples TRBV4-2 to TRBJ2-1; TRBD1 matches at 7 bases. CDR1 is LGHNA and CDR2 is YNFKEQ in the germline V gene. The V gene end was trimmed by 4 bases and the J gene end by 0 bases; junction bases not matched to a gene: 6. CDR3 size: 16 residues. In nucleotides, the CDR3 is TGTGCCAGCAGCCCTTCACAGGGGAGCTCCTACAATGAGCAGTTCTTC. Translating it yields CASSPSQGSSYNEQFF.

The J gene is TRBJ2-4, the V gene TRBV13; the D gene could be TRBD1 or TRBD2 (6 bases each). Trimming removed 6 bases at V and 9 bases at J, with 12 bases between. CDR3 length: 12 amino acids. Germline V gene sequence: CDR1 PRHDT, CDR2 FYEKMQ (reference sequence). The CDR3 loop reads CASRSKGGIQYF. In DNA form, the CDR3 reads TGTGCCAGCAGATCTAAGGGGGGCATTCAGTACTTC. The whole variable domain, filled in from reference TRBV13 and TRBJ2-4, reads AAGVIQSPRHLIKEKRETATLKCYPIPRHDTVYWYQQGPGQDPQFLISFYEKMQSDKGSIPDRFSAQQFSDYHSELNMSSLELGDSALYFCASRSKGGIQYFGAGTRLSVL.

The chain joins TRBV6-6 to TRBJ2-5; D gene uncertain. CDR3 length equals 11 residues. V lost 6 bases and J 5 bases, leaving 7 bases between the germline ends. Germline-derived CDR1 and CDR2 are MNHNY and SVGAGI (reference sequence). The CDR3 here is CASSPAETQYF. The CDR3 bases are TGTGCCAGCAGCCCAGCCGAGACCCAGTACTTC.

The V call is TRBV4-3, the J call TRBJ1-2; 9 bases match TRBD1. This CDR3 is built from 18 residues. V was clipped by 0 bases and J by 4 bases; unmatched bases: 12. CDR1 LGHNA and CDR2 YSLEER come from the germline V gene. The CDR3 is CASSQDTDRGRGVYGYTF. As DNA, the CDR3 is TGCGCCAGCAGCCAAGATACGGACAGGGGTCGGGGGGTCTATGGCTACACCTTC.

The chain joins TRBV7-2 to TRBJ1-4; D is undetermined. V shed 5 bases and J shed 9 bases, with 13 bases lying between them. CDR1 and CDR2 (germline): SGHTA, FQGNSA. This CDR3 spans 13 amino acids. Here the CDR3 reads CASSRVAGQKLFF. CDR3 in DNA: TGTGCCAGCAGCCGAGTGGCAGGACAAAAACTGTTTTTT.

In its sample, this clonotype was seen once. The V and J genes are TRBV19 and TRBJ2-6; no reliable D call. The CDR3 contains 13 residues. Trimming left V 6 bases short and J 0 bases short, with 3 bases between. Germline loops: CDR1 LNHDA, CDR2 SQIVND (reference sequence). CDR3 bases: TGTGCCAGTAGATACTCTGGGGCCAACGTCCTGACTTTC. Translation gives CASRYSGANVLTF.

The table lists this clonotype with many counts. CDR3 DNA: TGTGCCAGCAGCCCGGGACTATCCGGGGCCAACGTCCTGACTTTC. It translates to CASSPGLSGANVLTF. The V gene is TRBV5-6, the J gene TRBJ2-6, with TRBD2 identical over 7 bases. The CDR3 sequence is 15 residues long. Trimming at V came to 4 bases and at J to 4 bases, leaving 5 bases not matched to a gene. Germline V gene sequence: CDR1 SGHDT, CDR2 YYEEEE.

This clonotype was detected a few times. The V and J genes are TRBV6-1 and TRBJ2-7; TRBD2 might be the D (6 bases). The CDR3 totals 11 residues. Germline V gene data show CDR1 as MNHNS and CDR2 as SASEGT. V was cut by 7 bases and J by 6 bases, with 10 bases left in between. CDR3: CASKGGREQYV. In nucleotides, the CDR3 is TGTGCCAGCAAAGGAGGGCGCGAGCAGTACGTC.

The chain is built from TRBV7-8 and TRBJ2-7; D perhaps matches TRBD1 (6 bases). The germline V gene encodes CDR1 SGHVS and CDR2 FQNEAQ. V was cut by 1 base and J by 3 bases, with 10 bases left in between. CDR3 length: 14 residues. CDR3 amino acids: CASSLERGSYEQYV. The CDR3 nucleotides read TGTGCCAGCAGCTTAGAAAGGGGGAGCTACGAGCAGTACGTC.

This clonotype came up a few times. This sequence joins TRBV7-9 and TRBJ2-5, with 7 bases identical to TRBD2. CDR1 SEHNR and CDR2 FQNEAQ come from the germline V gene (reference sequence). Germline trimming cut 3 bases from V and 5 bases from J; bases unmatched to any gene: 6. This CDR3 is built from 14 residues. In nucleotides, the CDR3 is TGTGCCAGCAGCTTTGACATCGGGAGGGAGACCCAGTACTTC. Amino acid sequence: CASSFDIGRETQYF.

This clonotype was seen ten or more times. The chain is built from TRBV7-9 and TRBJ1-1; D gene uncertain. Germline values: CDR1 SEHNR, CDR2 FQNEAQ (reference sequence). V dropped 3 bases and J dropped 4 bases, with 9 bases sitting between them. There are 13 residues in the CDR3. The chain's CDR3 is CASSFSQSTEAFF. In nucleotides, the CDR3 is TGTGCCAGCAGCTTTTCCCAGAGCACTGAAGCTTTCTTT. Based on the CDR3 plus reference TRBV7-9 and TRBJ1-1, the full variable domain is DTGVSQNPRHKITKRGQNVTFRCDPISEHNRLYWYRQTLGQGPEFLTYFQNEAQLEKSRLLSDRFSAERPKGSFSTLEIQRTEQGDSAMYLCASSFSQSTEAFFGQGTRLTVV.

In this sample, this clonotype turned up a few times. J is TRBJ2-7 and V is TRBV6-5; possible D gene TRBD2, 6 bases. Germline CDR1 reads MNHEY; CDR2 reads SVGAGI. V gave up 6 bases and J gave up 6 bases, with 15 bases separating them. This CDR3 is built from 13 residues. The CDR3 protein is CASRPGSSGEQYV. In DNA form, the CDR3 reads TGTGCCAGCAGGCCCGGGAGTTCGGGCGAGCAGTACGTC.

This clonotype was observed many times. The chain is built from TRBV7-2 and TRBJ2-7, with 10 bases fitting TRBD2. The CDR3 spans 15 residues. The germline CDR1 and CDR2 sequences are SGHTA and FQGNSA. The trim removed 3 bases at V and 0 bases at J, leaving 2 bases unmatched. The CDR3 DNA follows: TGTGCCAGCAGCTTCCTAGCGGGGGTCTCCTACGAGCAGTACTTC. This gives the protein CASSFLAGVSYEQYF.

V and J are TRBV20-1 and TRBJ2-5; D perhaps matches TRBD2 (5 bases). The CDR3 contains 13 residues. Germline V CDR1 and CDR2: DFQATT, SNEGSKA (reference sequence). V dropped 7 bases and J dropped 2 bases, with 14 bases sitting between them. The CDR3, as DNA: TGCAGTGTCCGAGCGTCGGGGCAAGAGACCCAGTACTTC. Translating it yields CSVRASGQETQYF.

The CDR3 loop is CASSAGGLAGGPGTQYF. In nucleotides, the CDR3 is TGTGCCAGCAGCGCCGGAGGACTAGCGGGGGGGCCTGGTACGCAGTATTTT. This chain connects TRBV9 to TRBJ2-3; TRBD2 matches 15 bases. Germline trimming cut 3 bases from V and 8 bases from J; bases unmatched to any gene: 10. Germline assignment: CDR1 SGDLS and CDR2 YYNGEE. CDR3 length: 17 residues.

The chain is built from TRBV18 and TRBJ1-1; maybe TRBD1 (5 bases). Trimming took off 5 bases at V and 3 bases at J, with 10 bases between the two ends. Germline CDR1 KGHSH, CDR2 LQKENI. The CDR3 length is 13 residues. The CDR3 region has the DNA TGTGCCAGCTCAGCCAGGGAGGACACTGAAGCTTTCTTT. Its protein is CASSAREDTEAFF.

This chain connects TRBV6-5 to TRBJ1-5, with D perhaps matching TRBD1 (5 bases). Between the trimmed V and J ends, which lost 4 bases and 4 bases, there was a span of 14 bases. Looked up from germline, CDR1 is MNHEY and CDR2 is SVGAGI. This CDR3 has 15 residues. CDR3 sequence: CASSSRGGGNQPQHF. The CDR3 coding sequence is TGTGCCAGCAGTTCGCGGGGGGGGGGAAATCAGCCCCAGCATTTT.

This clonotype has more than one count but fewer than ten. V and J are TRBV6-2 or TRBV6-3 and TRBJ2-1, with 9 bases identical to TRBD2. Germline-derived CDR1 and CDR2 are MNHEY and SVGEGT. This CDR3 is built from 18 residues. The V gene end was trimmed by 2 bases and the J gene end by 13 bases; junction bases not matched to a gene: 21. In nucleotides, the CDR3 is TGTGCCAGCAGTTACCGAGCCCCTGGAGGCGGGGGGGCCATCGCACAGTTCTTC. It encodes CASSYRAPGGGGAIAQFF.

This clonotype appeared many times. The chain has TRBV5-1 and TRBJ2-3; D remains unclear. This CDR3 region has 14 residues. The V end lost 4 bases, the J end lost 2 bases, and 11 bases lay between the germline ends. Germline CDR1 SGHRS, CDR2 YFSETQ. The CDR3 reads CASSKDGYTDTQYF. CDR3 DNA: TGCGCCAGCAGCAAGGACGGATACACAGATACGCAGTATTTT.